Below are 24 T cell receptor beta chains sequenced from a single sample in a study of radiotherapy plus CTLA-4 blockade in lung cancer. Here immunoSEQ multiplex PCR was the method, and the copy in TCRdb shows in-frame clones only, minus some. The data contain roughly 53,000 clones, approximately 84% of them singletons. Source: peripheral blood, taken from a patient treated with radiotherapy plus ipilimumab. Every receptor here comes from a human donor with non-small cell lung cancer whose response to radiotherapy plus ipilimumab could not be evaluated.

This clone is a singleton in its sample. This chain uses TRBV2 with TRBJ1-1, with D tentatively TRBD1 (6 bases). The CDR3 spans 16 residues. Germline lookup yields CDR1 SNHLY and CDR2 FYNNEI. Trimming removed 4 bases from V and 0 bases from J, with 15 bases in between. CDR3 bases: TGTGCCAGCAGTGTAGAGGCGAGGGACATGAACACTGAAGCTTTCTTT. Residues: CASSVEARDMNTEAFF.

The chain links TRBV4-1 to TRBJ1-6, with 9 bases that match TRBD1. J lost 9 bases, V lost 4 bases, and 7 bases had no gene match. Germline-derived CDR1 and CDR2 are MGHRA and YSYEKL. This CDR3 has 15 amino acids. CDR3 protein: CASSPPDRGASPLHF. CDR3 sequence (DNA): TGCGCCAGCAGCCCCCCCGACAGGGGGGCTTCACCCCTCCACTTT.

The V and J genes are TRBV29-1 and TRBJ2-1; a weak D match, TRBD2 (6 bases). The germline V gene has CDR1 SQVTM and CDR2 ANQGSEA. V lost 7 bases, J lost 4 bases, and 11 bases lay in between. The CDR3 runs to 12 residues. In DNA form, the CDR3 reads TGCAGCGCCGGGAGCAGTTACAATGAGCAGTTCTTC. Its protein is CSAGSSYNEQFF.

The chain links TRBV4-2 to TRBJ1-2, with unresolved D. Germline lookup yields CDR1 LGHNA and CDR2 YNFKEQ. V was trimmed by 1 base and J by 1 base, leaving 10 bases between them. The CDR3 contains 15 residues. CDR3 nucleotide sequence: TGTGCCAGCAGCCAAGCCGGAGATGGTAACTATGGCTACACCTTC. Amino acid sequence: CASSQAGDGNYGYTF.

This chain uses TRBV6-5 with TRBJ2-7; perhaps TRBD1 as D (6 bases). Trimming cost V 5 bases and J 3 bases, with 11 bases left between them. This CDR3 region has 13 residues. Germline CDR1 MNHEY, CDR2 SVGAGI. CDR3 region: CASSNGDNYEQYF. The CDR3 nucleotides read TGTGCCAGCAGTAATGGGGACAACTACGAGCAGTACTTC.

About this clone itself: Distinct nucleotide sequences in the sample also encode this CDR3. The chain combines TRBV7-2 with TRBJ2-7, with 10 bases fitting TRBD1. Trimming at V came to 5 bases and at J to 3 bases, leaving 4 bases not matched to a gene. The CDR3 has 14 amino acids. Germline V gene sequence: CDR1 SGHTA, CDR2 FQGNSA. The CDR3 is CASSPRTGGYEQYF. The CDR3 DNA follows: TGTGCCAGCAGCCCTAGGACAGGGGGCTACGAGCAGTACTTC.

The genes are TRBV10-3 and TRBJ1-1; 7 bases align to TRBD1. The CDR3 consists of 14 residues. The germline CDR1 and CDR2 sequences are ENHRY and SYGVKD. V trimming: 6 bases; J trimming: 6 bases; junction bases outside the gene matches: 10. The CDR3 loop is CAIRRGTESSEAFF. In DNA form, the CDR3 reads TGTGCCATCAGACGAGGGACAGAGTCCTCTGAAGCTTTCTTT.

This chain uses TRBV9 with TRBJ2-1; D uncertain. The CDR3 is made up of 13 amino acids. V was shortened by 0 bases and J by 6 bases, with 7 bases between the two germline ends. Germline CDR1 reads SGDLS; CDR2 reads YYNGEE. CDR3: CASSVAPGNEQFF. DNA of the CDR3: TGTGCCAGCAGCGTAGCTCCAGGCAATGAGCAGTTCTTC.

The chain is built from TRBV6-5 and TRBJ2-7; 7 nucleotides agree with TRBD1. The CDR3 is made up of 15 amino acids. V lost 8 bases and J lost 3; bases outside the gene matches: 13. CDR1 MNHEY and CDR2 SVGAGI come from the germline V gene. The CDR3 DNA reads TGTGCCAGCTTAAATCCCCGACAGGGTGTCTACGAGCAGTACTTC. Translation gives CASLNPRQGVYEQYF.

The chain uses TRBV7-2 and TRBJ2-2, with 8 bases fitting TRBD2. Trimming cost V 6 bases and J 1 base; bases outside gene matches: 7. This CDR3 region has 16 residues. Germline loops: CDR1 SGHTA, CDR2 FQGNSA. CDR3 residues: CASRYIAGLNTGELFF. CDR3 coding DNA: TGTGCCAGCAGGTACATAGCGGGGCTGAACACCGGGGAGCTGTTTTTT.

The chain joins TRBV7-2 to TRBJ2-7; D perhaps matches TRBD1 (6 bases). V was pared by 2 bases and J by 7 bases, with 18 bases between. The CDR3 runs to 15 residues. Germline CDR1 and CDR2: SGHTA and FQGNSA. As DNA, the CDR3 is TGTGCCAGCAGCTTACGACGGGCAGGGCAGGGGGAGCAGTACTTC. The encoded protein is CASSLRRAGQGEQYF.

This clone was counted once. The chain employs TRBV4-2 and TRBJ2-7, with TRBD1 identical over 8 bases. V lost 2 bases and J lost 1; bases outside the gene matches: 7. The CDR3 is 16 amino acids. The germline V gene encodes CDR1 LGHNA and CDR2 YNFKEQ. This chain's CDR3 is CASSQSPDRDSYEQYF. As DNA, the CDR3 is TGTGCCAGCAGCCAAAGCCCGGACAGGGATTCCTACGAGCAGTACTTC.

The chain links TRBV6-4 to TRBJ2-1; D may be TRBD2 (5 bases). Trimming left V 5 bases short and J 6 bases short, with 11 bases between. Germline values: CDR1 MRHNA, CDR2 SNTAGT. This CDR3 has 13 amino acids. The CDR3 region is CASSLREFNEQFF. CDR3 DNA: TGTGCCAGCAGTCTGAGGGAATTCAATGAGCAGTTCTTC.

This clone was seen a handful of times. V gene TRBV29-1 combines with J gene TRBJ2-1; 10 bases are a match to TRBD2. Germline V gene lookup returns CDR1 SQVTM and CDR2 ANQGSEA. The CDR3 extends over 15 amino acids. V lost 7 bases, J lost 3 bases, and 9 bases stayed unmatched. CDR3 coding DNA: TGCAGCGGGGGGTTTCTAGCGGGAGACTACAATGAGCAGTTCTTC. Amino acids: CSGGFLAGDYNEQFF.

This clone appeared once. This sequence joins TRBV6-5 and TRBJ2-7, with 8 bases identical to TRBD1. The CDR3 has 15 residues. J gave up 2 bases and V 0 bases, and 3 bases lay outside the gene matches. From germline, CDR1 is MNHEY and CDR2 SVGAGI. The CDR3 DNA reads as TGTGCCAGCAGTTACTCCAGGGGGCCGACCTACGAGCAGTACTTC. It yields the protein CASSYSRGPTYEQYF.

The V call is TRBV2, the J call TRBJ2-2, with 9 bases lining up with TRBD2. The germline V gene encodes CDR1 SNHLY and CDR2 FYNNEI. CDR3 length: 13 residues. With 8 bases clipped from V and 8 bases from J, the junction kept 6 bases outside the gene matches. The CDR3 protein is CASQRGAGGELFF. For the CDR3, the DNA is TGTGCCAGCCAGCGGGGGGCCGGTGGGGAGCTGTTTTTT.

In its sample, this clone was seen a few times. V and J are TRBV7-2 and TRBJ1-2; 10 nucleotides match TRBD1. The CDR3 covers 14 residues. Trimming at V came to 6 bases and at J to 4 bases, leaving 5 bases not matched to a gene. Germline V lookup: CDR1 SGHTA, CDR2 FQGNSA. This CDR3 is CASSRQGAAYGYTF. DNA of the CDR3: TGTGCCAGCAGTCGACAGGGGGCGGCCTATGGCTACACCTTC.

The chain carries TRBV6-6 and TRBJ2-1; 10 nucleotides agree with TRBD1. Germline V gene data show CDR1 as MNHNY and CDR2 as SVGAGI (reference sequence). Losses at the gene ends were 11 bases for V and 5 bases for J; bases not matched to a gene: 12. The CDR3 consists of 15 residues. CDR3 nucleotide sequence: TGTGCCGCCCGCCGACAGGGGGCGGTCGACAATGAGCAGTTCTTC. Translated: CAARRQGAVDNEQFF.

V is TRBV2 and J is TRBJ1-5, with D unresolved. Per the germline V gene, CDR1 is SNHLY and CDR2 is FYNNEI. Trimming left V 2 bases short and J 4 bases short, with 9 bases between. The CDR3 spans 14 residues. CDR3 amino acids: CASSENRGNQPQHF. CDR3 nucleotides: TGTGCCAGCAGTGAAAACCGAGGGAATCAGCCCCAGCATTTT.

As regards this clone: Other nucleotide sequences from this sample produce the same CDR3. V and J are TRBV19 and TRBJ1-5; D perhaps matches TRBD1 (5 bases). Trimming cost V 5 bases and J 5 bases, with 10 bases left between them. CDR3 size: 13 residues. From germline, CDR1 is LNHDA and CDR2 SQIVND (reference sequence). CDR3 amino acids: CASSRTGDQPQHF. Here the CDR3 DNA reads TGTGCCAGTAGTCGTACAGGAGATCAGCCCCAGCATTTT. Full variable domain (rest looked up from reference TRBV19 and TRBJ1-5): DGGITQSPKYLFRKEGQNVTLSCEQNLNHDAMYWYRQDPGQGLRLIYYSQIVNDFQKGDIAEGYSVSREKKESFPLTVTSAQKNPTAFYLCASSRTGDQPQHFGDGTRLSIL.

The chain has TRBV28 and TRBJ1-4; 8 nucleotides match TRBD1. This CDR3 is 17 amino acids long. The V segment lost 4 bases and the J segment 1 base; nucleotides outside the gene matches: 8. Germline V gene lookup returns CDR1 MDHEN and CDR2 SYDVKM. CDR3 residues: CASSSSGGVGTNEKLFF. The CDR3 bases are TGTGCCAGCAGTTCTTCAGGGGGCGTTGGAACTAATGAAAAACTGTTTTTT. The complete variable domain, with remaining parts taken from reference TRBV28 and TRBJ1-4, reads DVKVTQSSRYLVKRTGEKVFLECVQDMDHENMFWYRQDPGLGLRLIYFSYDVKMKEKGDIPEGYSVSREKKERFSLILESASTNQTSMYLCASSSSGGVGTNEKLFFGSGTQLSVL.

The chain is built from TRBV30 and TRBJ2-5, with TRBD1 identical over 11 bases. The better agreement between TRBJ2-7 and the DNA end casts doubt on the J call. This CDR3 is 12 amino acids long. The germline gives CDR1 GTSNPN, CDR2 SVGIG (reference sequence). CDR3 in DNA: TGTGCCTGGAGGGACAGGGGGCCCGAGCAGTACTTC. The encoded protein is CAWRDRGPEQYF.

There are a few counts of this clone. The rearrangement links TRBV29-1 to TRBJ1-5; no clear D gene. Germline V CDR1 and CDR2: SQVTM, ANQGSEA. V dropped 5 bases and J dropped 0 bases, with 5 bases sitting between them. This CDR3 has 12 amino acids. The CDR3 region has the DNA TGCAGCGTTCAATCTAGCAATCAGCCCCAGCATTTT. It is translated as CSVQSSNQPQHF.

The rearrangement joins TRBV11-1 to TRBJ2-7; unclear D gene. Trimming left V 2 bases short and J 0 bases short, with 14 bases between. CDR1 and CDR2 from the germline V gene are SGHAT and FQDESV (reference sequence). This CDR3 has 16 amino acids. The CDR3 is CASSLSLAVSSYEQYF. For the CDR3, the DNA is TGTGCCAGCAGCTTAAGTTTGGCCGTAAGCTCCTACGAGCAGTACTTC. The full variable domain, in which reference TRBV11-1 and TRBJ2-7 provide the parts outside the CDR3, is EAEVAQSPRYKITEKSQAVAFWCDPISGHATLYWYRQILGQGPELLVQFQDESVVDDSQLPKDRFSAERLKGVDSTLKIQPAELGDSAMYLCASSLSLAVSSYEQYFGPGTRLTVT.